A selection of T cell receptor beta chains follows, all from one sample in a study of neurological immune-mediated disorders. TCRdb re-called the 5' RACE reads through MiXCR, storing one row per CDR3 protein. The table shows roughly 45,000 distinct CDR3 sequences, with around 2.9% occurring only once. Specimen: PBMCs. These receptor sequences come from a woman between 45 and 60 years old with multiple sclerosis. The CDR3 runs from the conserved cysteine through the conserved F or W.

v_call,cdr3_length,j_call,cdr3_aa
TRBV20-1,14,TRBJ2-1,CSADGAGRYNEQFF
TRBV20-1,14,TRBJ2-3,CSASERDGTDTQYF
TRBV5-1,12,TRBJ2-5,CASNGEEETQYF
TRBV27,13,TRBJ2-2,CASSPTNTGELFF
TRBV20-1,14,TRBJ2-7,CSANPGTGSYEQYF
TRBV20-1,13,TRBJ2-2,CSAPGDRVGELFF
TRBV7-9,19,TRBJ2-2,CASSFTPPAGASNTGELFF
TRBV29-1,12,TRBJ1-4,CSAQGQDEKLFF
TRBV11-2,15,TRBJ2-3,CASSFGQGWTDTQYF
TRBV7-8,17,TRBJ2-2,CASSLRKATGNTGELFF
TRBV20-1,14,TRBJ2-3,CSAPSGGVTDTQYF
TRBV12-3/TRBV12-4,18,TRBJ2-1,CASSLERGFGSSYNEQFF
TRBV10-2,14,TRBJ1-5,CASSESGVNKTQNF
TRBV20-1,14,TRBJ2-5,CSARDGRGQETQYF
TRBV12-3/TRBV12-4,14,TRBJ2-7,CASTEGLGSYEQYF
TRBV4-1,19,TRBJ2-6,CASSQKGADMIAGANVLTF
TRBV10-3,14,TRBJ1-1,CAISESGGNTEAFF
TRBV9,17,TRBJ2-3,CASSSRTSGGAPDTQYF
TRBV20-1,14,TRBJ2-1,CSARDGAGDTEQFF
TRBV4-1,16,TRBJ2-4,CASSQGPGQGKNIQYF
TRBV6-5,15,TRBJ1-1,CASSWGGSWNTEAFF
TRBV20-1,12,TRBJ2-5,CSAEGGQETQYF
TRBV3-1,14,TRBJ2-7,CASSPQGLGYEQYF